The 5 T cell receptor beta chains in this list originate from one sample, sequenced in a study of beta chain features in type 1 diabetes. Points from the study as a whole: Among patients with Type 1 diabetes, TCRB CDR3s were moderately but significantly shorter in every one of the four CD4+ subsets.

The sequenced template was cDNA made from the entire isolated RNA. The data were produced by immunoSEQ multiplex PCR, yet TCRdb's version contains in-frame clones alone and is incomplete. The data contain 250,000 to 350,000 clones, approximately 14% of them seen just once; the ten biggest clones take up over 0.015%. Antigens of these TCRs are unknown. The sample taken for sequencing was naive CD4+ T cells from blood. The source of these receptors is a man aged 25-40 years with type 1 diabetes.

The CDR3 reads CASSRGKGLKSYNEQFF. The DNA of the CDR3 is TGTGCCAGCAGCCGCGGAAAGGGGTTGAAATCCTACAATGAGCAGTTCTTC. The chain couples TRBV11-2 to TRBJ2-1; perhaps TRBD1 as D (5 bases). This CDR3 has 17 residues. Germline-derived CDR1 and CDR2 are SGHAT and FQNNGV. V lost 5 bases and J lost 1, with 18 bases in between.

This clone was observed a handful of times. The chain recombines TRBV25-1 with TRBJ2-4; TRBD1 matches at 8 bases. Germline CDR1 reads MGHDK; CDR2 reads SYGVNS. The CDR3 totals 13 residues. V was pared by 7 bases and J by 5 bases, with 4 bases of the junction left unmatched. CDR3 DNA: TGTGCCAGCACCCCAGGGGGCCAAAACATTCAGTACTTC. Translation: CASTPGGQNIQYF.

The CDR3 sequence: CASSDGAGGPGYNEQFF. DNA of the CDR3: TGTGCCAGCAGCGACGGGGCGGGAGGGCCGGGGTACAATGAGCAGTTCTTC. The chain is built from TRBV2 and TRBJ2-1; 9 bases map to TRBD2. Trimming removed 6 bases from V and 4 bases from J; junction bases left unmatched: 13. Germline V gene sequence: CDR1 SNHLY, CDR2 FYNNEI. The CDR3 length is 17 residues.

This clone was seen a few times. The genes are TRBV2 and TRBJ2-1; the D gene is possibly TRBD1 (6 bases). Germline V CDR1 and CDR2: SNHLY, FYNNEI. This CDR3 spans 15 amino acids. Trimming took 4 bases from V and 0 from J, leaving 10 bases between them. The CDR3 here is CASSVQGASYNEQFF. The DNA of the CDR3 is TGTGCCAGCAGTGTACAGGGAGCCTCCTACAATGAGCAGTTCTTC.

The chain carries TRBV19 and TRBJ2-2; TRBD1 aligns across 9 bases. With 6 bases clipped from V and 5 bases from J, the junction kept 4 bases outside the gene matches. The CDR3 is made up of 14 amino acids. Per germline, CDR1 LNHDA and CDR2 SQIVND (reference sequence). The CDR3 nucleotides are TGTGCCAGTAGGGGACAGGGTCAGACCGGGGAGCTGTTTTTT. This encodes CASRGQGQTGELFF.